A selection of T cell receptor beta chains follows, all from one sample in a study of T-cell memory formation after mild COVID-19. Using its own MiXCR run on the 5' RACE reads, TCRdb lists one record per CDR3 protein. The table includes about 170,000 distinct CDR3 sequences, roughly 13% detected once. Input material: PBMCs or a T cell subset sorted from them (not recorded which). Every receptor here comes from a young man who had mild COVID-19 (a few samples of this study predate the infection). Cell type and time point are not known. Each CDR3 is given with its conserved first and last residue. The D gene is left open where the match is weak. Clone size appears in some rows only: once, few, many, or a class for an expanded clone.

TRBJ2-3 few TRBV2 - CASTPGRGLKDTQYF TGTGCCAGCACTCCAGGGAGGGGGCTGAAAGATACGCAGTATTTT
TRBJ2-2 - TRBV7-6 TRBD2 CASSSRTSSNTGELFF TGTGCCAGCAGCTCAAGGACTAGTAGTAACACCGGGGAGCTGTTTTTT
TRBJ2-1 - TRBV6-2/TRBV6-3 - CASSWVGDGEQFF TGTGCCAGCAGTTGGGTAGGGGACGGAGAGCAGTTCTTC
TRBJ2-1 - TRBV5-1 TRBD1 CASSDQGAGNEQFF TGCGCCAGCAGCGACCAGGGGGCCGGCAATGAGCAGTTCTTC
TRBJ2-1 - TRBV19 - CASSIGGPYNEQFF TGTGCCAGTAGTATTGGGGGGCCATACAATGAGCAGTTCTTC
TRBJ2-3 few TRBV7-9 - CASSPRGVWGYF TGTGCCAGCAGCCCTCGGGGAGTATGGGGGTATTTT
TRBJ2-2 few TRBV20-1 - CSARDPNTGELFF TGCAGTGCTAGAGACCCCAACACCGGGGAGCTGTTTTTT
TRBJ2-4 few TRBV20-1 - CSVPNNRDKNIQYF TGCAGTGTTCCGAACAACCGGGACAAAAACATTCAGTACTTC
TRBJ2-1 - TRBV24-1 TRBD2 CATSDHSGGSPNEQFF TGTGCCACCAGTGACCATAGCGGGGGGTCTCCCAATGAGCAGTTCTTC
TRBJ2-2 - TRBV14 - CASSRQFSTGELFF TGTGCCAGCAGCCGTCAATTCTCCACCGGGGAGCTGTTTTTT
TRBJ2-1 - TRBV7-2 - CASSDLAQRFF TGTGCCAGCAGCGACCTGGCTCAGCGGTTCTTC
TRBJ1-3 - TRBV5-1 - CASSEDSSRSPPIYF TGCGCCAGCAGTGAGGACAGCTCCCGATCTCCCCCCATATATTTT
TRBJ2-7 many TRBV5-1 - CASSTHQTSSYEQYF TGCGCCAGCAGCACCCACCAGACCAGCTCCTACGAGCAGTACTTC
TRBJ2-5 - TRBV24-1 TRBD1 CATSQGDQETQYF TGTGCCACCAGTCAGGGGGACCAAGAGACCCAGTACTTC
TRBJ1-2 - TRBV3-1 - CASSQGQTQDYGYTF TGTGCCAGCAGCCAGGGCCAAACCCAGGACTATGGCTACACCTTC
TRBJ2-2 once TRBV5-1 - CASSLGQASHTGELFF TGCGCCAGCAGCTTGGGACAGGCCAGCCACACCGGGGAGCTGTTTTTT
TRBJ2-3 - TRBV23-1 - CASSHGQGGDTQYF TGCGCCAGCAGTCATGGGCAGGGCGGAGATACGCAGTATTTT
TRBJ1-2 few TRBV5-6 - CASRVTGGGGYTF TGTGCCAGCAGAGTCACGGGGGGCGGTGGCTACACCTTC
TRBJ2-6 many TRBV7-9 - CASSLVAGSGANVLTF TGTGCCAGCAGCTTAGTCGCAGGGTCCGGGGCCAACGTCCTGACTTTC
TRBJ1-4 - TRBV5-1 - CASSEGATEKLFF TGCGCCAGCAGCGAAGGGGCGACTGAAAAACTGTTTTTT
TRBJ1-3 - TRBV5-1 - CASSLESTGNTIYF TGCGCCAGCAGCTTGGAAAGCACTGGAAACACCATATATTTT
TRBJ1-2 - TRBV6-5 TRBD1 CASTRGDRAAGYTF TGTGCCAGCACGCGGGGGGACAGGGCTGCTGGCTACACCTTC
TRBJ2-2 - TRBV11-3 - CASSPGDTGELFF TGTGCCAGCAGCCCCGGGGACACCGGGGAGCTGTTTTTT
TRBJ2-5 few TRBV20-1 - CSARRQETQYF TGCAGTGCTAGGCGGCAGGAGACCCAGTACTTC
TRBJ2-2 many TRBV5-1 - CASSFVGTTGELFF TGCGCCAGCAGCTTTGTAGGAACCACCGGGGAGCTGTTTTTT
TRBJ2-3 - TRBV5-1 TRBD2 CASSLAGTSGVDTQYF TGCGCCAGCAGCTTGGCCGGGACTAGCGGGGTAGATACGCAGTATTTT
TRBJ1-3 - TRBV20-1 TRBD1 CSARVGTASTEVYF TGCAGTGCTAGAGTCGGGACAGCTTCCACTGAGGTATATTTT
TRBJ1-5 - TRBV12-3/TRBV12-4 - CASSWVEGGYQPQHF TGTGCCAGCAGTTGGGTAGAGGGAGGGTATCAGCCCCAGCATTTT